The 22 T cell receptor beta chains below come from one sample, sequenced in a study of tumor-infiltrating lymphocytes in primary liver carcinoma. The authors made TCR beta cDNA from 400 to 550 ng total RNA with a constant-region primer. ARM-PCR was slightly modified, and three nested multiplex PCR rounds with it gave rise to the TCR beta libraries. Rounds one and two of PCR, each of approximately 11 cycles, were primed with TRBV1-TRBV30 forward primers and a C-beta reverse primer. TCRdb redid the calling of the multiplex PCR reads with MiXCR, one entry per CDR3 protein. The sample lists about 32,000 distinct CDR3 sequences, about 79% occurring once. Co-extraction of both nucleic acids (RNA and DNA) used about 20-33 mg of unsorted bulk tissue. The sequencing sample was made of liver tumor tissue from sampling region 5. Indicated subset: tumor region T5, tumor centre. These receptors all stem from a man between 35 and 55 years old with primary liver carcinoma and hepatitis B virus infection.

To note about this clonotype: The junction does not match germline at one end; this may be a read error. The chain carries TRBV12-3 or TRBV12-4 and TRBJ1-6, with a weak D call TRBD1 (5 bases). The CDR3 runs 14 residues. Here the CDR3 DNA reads TGTTCCAGCAGCCTGGGGCAGGGTGAAGGACCCCTCTACTTT. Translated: CSSSLGQGEGPLYF.

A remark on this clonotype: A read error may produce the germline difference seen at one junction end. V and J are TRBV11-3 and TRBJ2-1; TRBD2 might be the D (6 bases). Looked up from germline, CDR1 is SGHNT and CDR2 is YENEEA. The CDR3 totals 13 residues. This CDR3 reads CACSVAGSGEHFF. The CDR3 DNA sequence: TGTGCCTGTAGCGTCGCGGGGTCAGGTGAGCACTTCTTC.

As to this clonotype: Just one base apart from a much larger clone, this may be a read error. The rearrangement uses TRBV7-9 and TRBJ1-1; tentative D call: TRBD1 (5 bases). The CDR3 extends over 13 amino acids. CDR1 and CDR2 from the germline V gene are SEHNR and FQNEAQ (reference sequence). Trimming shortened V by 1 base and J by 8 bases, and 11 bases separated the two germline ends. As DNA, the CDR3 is TGTGCCAGCAGCTTAGGTCGGGGGTCGGAAGCTTTCTTT. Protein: CASSLGRGSEAFF.

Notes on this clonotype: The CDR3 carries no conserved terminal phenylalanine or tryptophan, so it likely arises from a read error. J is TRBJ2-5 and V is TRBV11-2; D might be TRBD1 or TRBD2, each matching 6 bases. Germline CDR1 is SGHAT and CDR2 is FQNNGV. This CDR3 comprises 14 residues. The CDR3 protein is CARSSGQGRETQYS. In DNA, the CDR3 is TGTGCCAGAAGCTCGGGTCAGGGGAGGGAGACCCAGTACTCC.

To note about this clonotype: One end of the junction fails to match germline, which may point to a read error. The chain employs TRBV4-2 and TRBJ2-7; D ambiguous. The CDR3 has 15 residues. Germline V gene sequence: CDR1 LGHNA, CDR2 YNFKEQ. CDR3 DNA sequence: TGTGCCAGTAGCCAAGGTAGGCTAGTAACTACCGAGCAGTACTTC. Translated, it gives CASSQGRLVTTEQYF.

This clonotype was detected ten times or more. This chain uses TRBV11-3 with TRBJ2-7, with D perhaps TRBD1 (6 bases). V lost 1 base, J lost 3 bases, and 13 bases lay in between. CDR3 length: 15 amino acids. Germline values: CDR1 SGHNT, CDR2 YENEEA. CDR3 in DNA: TGTGCCAGCAGCTTAGGGTTCGGACAGTTCTACGAGCAGTACTTC. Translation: CASSLGFGQFYEQYF.

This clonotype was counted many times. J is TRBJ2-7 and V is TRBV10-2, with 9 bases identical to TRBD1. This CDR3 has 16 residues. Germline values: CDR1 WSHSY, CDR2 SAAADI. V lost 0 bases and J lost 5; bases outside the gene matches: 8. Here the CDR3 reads CASSESASRTGDEQYF. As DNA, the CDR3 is TGCGCCAGCAGTGAGTCGGCCTCTCGGACAGGGGACGAGCAGTACTTC.

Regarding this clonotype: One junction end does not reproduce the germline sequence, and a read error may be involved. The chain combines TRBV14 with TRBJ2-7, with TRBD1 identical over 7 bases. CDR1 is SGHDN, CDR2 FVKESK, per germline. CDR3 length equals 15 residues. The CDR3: CVSSQGQARRYEQYF. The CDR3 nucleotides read TGTGTCAGCAGCCAAGGACAGGCGAGGAGATACGAGCAGTACTTC. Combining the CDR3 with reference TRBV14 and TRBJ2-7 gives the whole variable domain EAGVTQFPSHSVIEKGQTVTLRCDPISGHDNLYWYRRVMGKEIKFLLHFVKESKQDESGMPNNRFLAERTGGTYSTLKVQPAELEDSGVYFCVSSQGQARRYEQYFGPGTRLTVT.

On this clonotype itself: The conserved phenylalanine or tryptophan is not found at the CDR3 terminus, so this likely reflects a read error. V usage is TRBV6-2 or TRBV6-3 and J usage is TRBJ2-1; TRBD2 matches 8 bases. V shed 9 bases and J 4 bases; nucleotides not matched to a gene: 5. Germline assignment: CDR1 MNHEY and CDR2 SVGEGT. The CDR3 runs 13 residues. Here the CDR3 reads CASSGNWYNEQFS. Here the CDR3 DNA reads TGTGCCAGTAGCGGGAACTGGTACAATGAGCAGTTCTCC.

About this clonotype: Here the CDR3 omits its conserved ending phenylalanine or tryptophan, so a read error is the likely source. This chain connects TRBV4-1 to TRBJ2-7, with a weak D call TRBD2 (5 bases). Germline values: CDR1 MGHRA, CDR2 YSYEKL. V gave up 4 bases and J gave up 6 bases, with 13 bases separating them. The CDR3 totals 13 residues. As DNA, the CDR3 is TGCGCCAGCAGCCTAGTGGGAGTAGGCGAGCAGTACCTC. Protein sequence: CASSLVGVGEQYL.

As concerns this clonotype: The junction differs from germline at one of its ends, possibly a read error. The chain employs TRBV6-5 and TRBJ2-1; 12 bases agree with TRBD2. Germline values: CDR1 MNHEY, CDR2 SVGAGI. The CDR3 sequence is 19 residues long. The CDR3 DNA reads TGTGCCAGCAGTTCGGGACTAGCGGGTAACTTATCCTCCTACAATGAGGAGTTCTTC. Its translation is CASSSGLAGNLSSYNEEFF.

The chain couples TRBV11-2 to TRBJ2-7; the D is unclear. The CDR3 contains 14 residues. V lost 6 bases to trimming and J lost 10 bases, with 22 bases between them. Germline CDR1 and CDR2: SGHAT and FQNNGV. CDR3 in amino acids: CASSPRRLTYVQYF. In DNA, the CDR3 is TGTGCCAGCAGTCCCCGCCGCCTGACCTACGTACAGTACTTC.

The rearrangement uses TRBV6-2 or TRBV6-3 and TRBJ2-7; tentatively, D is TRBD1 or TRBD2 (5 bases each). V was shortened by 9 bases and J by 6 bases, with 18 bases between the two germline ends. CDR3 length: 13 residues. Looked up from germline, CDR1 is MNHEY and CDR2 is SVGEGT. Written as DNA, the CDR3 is TGTGCCAGGAGGGGTAGCTGGAGGCCCGAGCAGTACTTC. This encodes CARRGSWRPEQYF.

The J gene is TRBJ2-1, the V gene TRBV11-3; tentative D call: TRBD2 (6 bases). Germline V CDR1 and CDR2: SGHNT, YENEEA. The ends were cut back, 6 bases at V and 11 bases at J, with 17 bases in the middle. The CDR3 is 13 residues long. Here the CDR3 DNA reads TGTGCCAGCAGTTTAACGGGAGAGAATCAGCAGTTCTTC. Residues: CASSLTGENQQFF.

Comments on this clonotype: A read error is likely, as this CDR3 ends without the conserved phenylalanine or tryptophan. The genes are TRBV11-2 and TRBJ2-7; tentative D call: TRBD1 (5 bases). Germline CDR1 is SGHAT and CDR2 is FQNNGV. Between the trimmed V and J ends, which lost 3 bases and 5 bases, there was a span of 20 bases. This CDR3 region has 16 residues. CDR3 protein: CASSFIQGAIHDEQYL. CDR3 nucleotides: TGTGCCAGCAGCTTCATACAAGGGGCCATACATGACGAGCAGTACCTA.

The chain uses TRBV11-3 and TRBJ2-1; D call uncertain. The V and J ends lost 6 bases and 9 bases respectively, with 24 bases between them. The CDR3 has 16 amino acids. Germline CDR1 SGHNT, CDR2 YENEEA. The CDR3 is CASSSGGRSSYVEQFF. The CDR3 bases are TGTGCCAGCAGTTCAGGCGGCCGGAGCTCCTACGTTGAGCAGTTCTTC.

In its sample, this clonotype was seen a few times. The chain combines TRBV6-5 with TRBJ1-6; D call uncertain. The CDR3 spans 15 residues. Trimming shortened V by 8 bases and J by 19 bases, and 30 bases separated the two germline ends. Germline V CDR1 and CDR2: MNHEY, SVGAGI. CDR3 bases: TGTGCCAGCCGAGGCCCGGGGTCCTATAATTCACTCCTTCACTTT. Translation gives CASRGPGSYNSLLHF.

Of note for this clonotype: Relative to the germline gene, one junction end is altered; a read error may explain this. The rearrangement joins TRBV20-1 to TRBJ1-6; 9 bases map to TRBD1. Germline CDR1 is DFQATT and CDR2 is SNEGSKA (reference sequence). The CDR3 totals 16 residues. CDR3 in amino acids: CIARSTGGSSNSPLHF. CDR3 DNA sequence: TGCATTGCTAGGTCTACAGGGGGCAGTAGTAATTCACCCCTCCACTTT.

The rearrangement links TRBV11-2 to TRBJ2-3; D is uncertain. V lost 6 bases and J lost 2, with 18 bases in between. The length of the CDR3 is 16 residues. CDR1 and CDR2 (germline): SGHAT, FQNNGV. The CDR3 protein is CASSLQPINSTDTQYF. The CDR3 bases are TGTGCCAGCAGTCTACAACCCATCAACTCCACAGATACGCAGTATTTT.

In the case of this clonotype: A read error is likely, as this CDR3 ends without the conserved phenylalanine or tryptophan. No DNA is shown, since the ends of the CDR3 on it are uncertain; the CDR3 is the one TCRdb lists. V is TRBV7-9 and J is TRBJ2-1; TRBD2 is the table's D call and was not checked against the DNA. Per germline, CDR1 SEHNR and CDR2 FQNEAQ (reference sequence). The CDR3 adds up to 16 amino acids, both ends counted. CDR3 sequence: CASSPSSGRAKNEQSL.

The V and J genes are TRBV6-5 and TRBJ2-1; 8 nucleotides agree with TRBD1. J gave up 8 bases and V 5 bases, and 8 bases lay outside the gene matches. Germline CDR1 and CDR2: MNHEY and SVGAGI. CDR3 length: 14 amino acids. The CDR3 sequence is CASSRRDRGDEQFF. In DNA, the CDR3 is TGTGCCAGCAGTCGCCGAGACAGGGGCGATGAGCAGTTCTTC.

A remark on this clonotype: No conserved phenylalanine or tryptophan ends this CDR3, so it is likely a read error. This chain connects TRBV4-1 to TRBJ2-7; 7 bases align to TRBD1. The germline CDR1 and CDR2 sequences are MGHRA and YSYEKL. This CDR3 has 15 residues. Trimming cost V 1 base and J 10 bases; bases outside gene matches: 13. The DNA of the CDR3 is TGCGCCAGCAGCCAAGGGATGAGGGGGCCGGGCGAACAGTACTTG. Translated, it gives CASSQGMRGPGEQYL.